This TCR beta chain was observed in a study of cytomegalovirus exposure and HLA in healthy donors. The PCR was carried out with 60 Vbeta primers and 13 Jbeta primers. Only in-frame clones appear in the TCRdb table, and some are missing; sequencing was by immunoSEQ multiplex PCR. The sample carries around 120,000 clones, under 85% recorded once. Unmatched junction bases numbered 3, after V lost 7 bases and J lost 0 bases. The germline V gene encodes CDR1 SNHLY and CDR2 FYNNEI. The length of the CDR3 is 14 residues. Findings and limits, study-wide: An analysis done earlier found most TCR beta V segments productive about 87% or about 30% of the time. The study assumed roughly uniform donor sequencing depth for presence/absence analyses. TCR beta chain V- and J-gene trimming was linked, in a later analysis, to a missense variant in DCLRE1C.

This clone occurred a few times. Its cognate antigen is unknown. Other DNA sequences of this sample code for an identical CDR3. The TCR was taken from a woman between 50 and 59 years old in good health and CMV-seropositive. The sequenced sample was PBMCs. The V call is TRBV2, the J call TRBJ1-1; 9 nucleotides line up with TRBD1. CDR3 in amino acids: CASTRTGVNTEAFF. The CDR3 nucleotides are TGTGCCAGCACGCGGACAGGGGTGAACACTGAAGCTTTCTTT.